Presented here are 22 T cell receptor beta chains from one specimen sequenced in a study of OX40 agonist ivuxolimab in advanced cancers. Sequenced by immunoSEQ multiplex PCR; TCRdb stores in-frame clones only, minus some. The repertoire holds about 34,000 clones, roughly 91% seen once, with around 4.2% in the top ten. The sequenced sample was CD4+ or CD8+ T cells sorted from blood, obtained in a trial of the OX40 agonist ivuxolimab. These receptors all come from an adult with an advanced solid tumor such as melanoma, head and neck, liver or kidney cancer.

The chain links TRBV2 to TRBJ1-1; D gene ambiguous. V was clipped by 0 bases and J by 3 bases, with 8 bases between them. The CDR3 covers 14 residues. Germline V CDR1 and CDR2: SNHLY, FYNNEI. CDR3 sequence reads: CASSEASIYTEAFF. As DNA, the CDR3 is TGTGCCAGCAGTGAAGCGTCCATATACACTGAAGCTTTCTTT.

The chain employs TRBV20-1 and TRBJ1-2; 7 bases are a match to TRBD1. CDR1 DFQATT and CDR2 SNEGSKA come from the germline V gene (reference sequence). CDR3 length equals 11 residues. The junction had 0 bases not matched to a gene; V was cut back by 6 bases and J by 2 bases. The CDR3 coding sequence is TGCAGTGCACAGGGGAACTATGGCTACACCTTC. This gives the protein CSAQGNYGYTF.

This clone has just one count. The chain joins TRBV19 to TRBJ2-3; TRBD2 is a possible D gene (5 bases). V lost 4 bases and J lost 2, with 13 bases in between. The CDR3 consists of 15 residues. Germline lookup yields CDR1 LNHDA and CDR2 SQIVND (reference sequence). Here the CDR3 DNA reads TGTGCCAGTAGTAAGGAGGCAGCGGACACAGATACGCAGTATTTT. As protein: CASSKEAADTDTQYF.

The CDR3 loop reads CASSLGDYGYTF. In nucleotides, the CDR3 is TGTGCCAGCAGCTTAGGGGACTATGGCTACACCTTC. The rearrangement uses TRBV7-9 and TRBJ1-2; D unclear. Trimming shortened V by 1 base and J by 3 bases, and 3 bases separated the two germline ends. This CDR3 has 12 amino acids. Germline CDR1 and CDR2: SEHNR and FQNEAQ (reference sequence).

The table lists this clone with a count of one. The genes are TRBV5-4 and TRBJ2-5; perhaps TRBD2 as D (7 bases). Trimming stripped 5 bases from V and 11 bases from J, with 22 bases between. Germline V gene sequence: CDR1 SGHNT, CDR2 YYREEE (reference sequence). CDR3 length: 14 residues. The CDR3: CASSEGGARVEQYF. CDR3 coding DNA: TGTGCCAGCAGTGAGGGGGGGGCCCGAGTGGAGCAGTACTTC.

The chain combines TRBV6-6 with TRBJ1-1; D is undetermined. The CDR3 is 14 residues long. Looked up from germline, CDR1 is MNHNY and CDR2 is SVGAGI (reference sequence). The V and J ends lost 7 bases and 1 base respectively, with 13 bases between them. The CDR3 nucleotides read TGTGCCAGCATCAAGACCGTCTCGAACACTGAAGCTTTCTTT. Translation gives CASIKTVSNTEAFF.

V gene TRBV5-1 combines with J gene TRBJ2-3; D uncertain. Trimming took 0 bases from V and 2 from J, leaving 7 bases between them. Germline V gene data show CDR1 as SGHRS and CDR2 as YFSETQ. CDR3 length equals 14 residues. CDR3 amino acids: CASSLGFITDTQYF. The CDR3 DNA is TGCGCCAGCAGCTTGGGCTTCATCACAGATACGCAGTATTTT.

The rearrangement joins TRBV30 to TRBJ1-1; 9 bases align to TRBD1. The CDR3 extends over 13 amino acids. The germline CDR1 and CDR2 sequences are GTSNPN and SVGIG (reference sequence). V dropped 0 bases and J dropped 5; count of bases not matched to a gene: 1. CDR3 amino acids: CAWSVQGATEAFF. In DNA, the CDR3 is TGTGCCTGGAGTGTACAGGGGGCTACTGAAGCTTTCTTT. The full variable domain, with the rest looked up from reference TRBV30 and TRBJ1-1, is SQTIHQWPATLVQPVGSPLSLECTVEGTSNPNLYWYRQAAGRGLQLLFYSVGIGQISSEVPQNLSASRPQDRQFILSSKKLLLSDSGFYLCAWSVQGATEAFFGQGTRLTVV.

This sequence joins TRBV7-2 and TRBJ1-6, with D uncertain. V lost 3 bases to trimming and J lost 14 bases, with 11 bases between them. CDR1 SGHTA and CDR2 FQGNSA come from the germline V gene. This CDR3 region has 12 residues. Here the CDR3 DNA reads TGTGCCAGCAGCTTTAGAGGTCAAGCCCTCCACTTT. This codes for CASSFRGQALHF.

The chain combines TRBV28 with TRBJ2-5, with D uncertain. Near its end, the DNA agrees better with TRBJ2-7, so the J call may be wrong. The V gene's germline CDR1 is MDHEN and CDR2 SYDVKM. The CDR3 is 14 amino acids. CDR3 bases: TGTGCCAGCAGTTTACCCCTCGGGTCCTACGAGCAGTACTTC. Its translation is CASSLPLGSYEQYF.

The chain carries TRBV19 and TRBJ1-5; no firm D call. V was cut by 5 bases and J by 5 bases, with 13 bases left in between. The CDR3 spans 14 residues. Looked up from germline, CDR1 is LNHDA and CDR2 is SQIVND (reference sequence). CDR3 nucleotide sequence: TGTGCCAGTAGTCCCCTGAGTGGGGATCAGCCCCAGCATTTT. Protein: CASSPLSGDQPQHF.

The V gene is TRBV29-1, the J gene TRBJ2-3, with 9 nucleotides matching TRBD2. Per the germline V gene, CDR1 is SQVTM and CDR2 is ANQGSEA. With 4 bases clipped from V and 4 bases from J, the junction kept 3 bases outside the gene matches. The CDR3 is 13 residues long. This chain's CDR3 is CSVVLAGADTQYF. CDR3 in DNA: TGCAGCGTTGTATTAGCGGGGGCAGATACGCAGTATTTT.

This clone was detected a few times. The chain links TRBV30 to TRBJ2-2; D uncertain. This CDR3 is built from 11 residues. The germline gives CDR1 GTSNPN, CDR2 SVGIG (reference sequence). With 3 bases removed from V and 3 bases from J, the gap between germline ends came to 2 bases. The CDR3, as DNA: TGTGCCTGGAGGGACACCGGGGAGCTGTTTTTT. Its protein is CAWRDTGELFF.

This rearrangement joins TRBV6-5 to TRBJ2-1, with no clear D. V was pared by 0 bases and J by 6 bases, with 9 bases between. The germline V gene encodes CDR1 MNHEY and CDR2 SVGAGI. The CDR3 is 14 residues long. The CDR3 DNA is TGTGCCAGCAGTTACTCTTGGCAGTCCAATGAGCAGTTCTTC. Protein: CASSYSWQSNEQFF.

This chain uses TRBV29-1 with TRBJ1-2, with D maybe TRBD1 (6 bases). CDR3 length: 12 residues. Germline CDR1 is SQVTM and CDR2 is ANQGSEA. V was clipped by 5 bases and J by 6 bases, with 13 bases between them. The DNA for the CDR3 is TGCAGCGTTTTCTACAGGGCGGATGGCTACACCTTC. Protein sequence: CSVFYRADGYTF.

The rearrangement joins TRBV29-1 to TRBJ2-7; 10 positions match TRBD2. The CDR3 has 16 residues. Trimming cost V 4 bases and J 4 bases; bases outside gene matches: 13. From germline, CDR1 is SQVTM and CDR2 ANQGSEA. CDR3 protein: CSVGPNSLAGEYEQYF. The DNA of the CDR3 is TGCAGCGTTGGGCCCAACAGCCTAGCGGGAGAGTACGAGCAGTACTTC.

The J gene is TRBJ1-2, the V gene TRBV4-1; 9 positions match TRBD1. The J segment lost 2 bases and the V segment lost 2 bases, leaving 6 bases of the junction unmatched. CDR1 is MGHRA, CDR2 YSYEKL, per germline. CDR3 length equals 16 residues. CDR3 bases: TGCGCCAGCAGCCAACCACAGGGGGCATACAACTATGGCTACACCTTC. Encoded protein: CASSQPQGAYNYGYTF.

The genes are TRBV15 and TRBJ1-1; D is unclear. In germline, CDR1 is LNHNV, CDR2 YYDKDF (reference sequence). V was pared by 1 base and J by 2 bases, with 17 bases between. This CDR3 has 17 amino acids. CDR3 sequence (DNA): TGTGCCACCAGCAGAGGACGAGGGAACCCGGCTAACACTGAAGCTTTCTTT. Its translation is CATSRGRGNPANTEAFF.

V gene TRBV18 combines with J gene TRBJ1-5, with D perhaps TRBD1 (5 bases). Germline-derived CDR1 and CDR2 are KGHSH and LQKENI. The V gene lost 6 bases and the J gene lost 6 bases, with 15 bases spanning the gap. The CDR3 is 14 residues long. Written as DNA, the CDR3 is TGTGCCAGCTCGCAAGGAGGGGATGGTCAGCCCCAGCATTTT. Residues: CASSQGGDGQPQHF.

Turning to this clone: A read error may account for a junction end that differs from germline. The rearrangement joins TRBV19 to TRBJ2-7; TRBD2 might be the D (6 bases). The germline V gene encodes CDR1 LNHDA and CDR2 SQIVND (reference sequence). The CDR3 consists of 14 residues. In DNA form, the CDR3 reads TGCGCCACCGCTGAACGGGAGCGGTCCTACGAGCAGTACTTC. Its protein product is CATAERERSYEQYF. Full variable domain (remainder filled in from reference TRBV19 and TRBJ2-7): DGGITQSPKYLFRKEGQNVTLSCEQNLNHDAMYWYRQDPGQGLRLIYYSQIVNDFQKGDIAEGYSVSREKKESFPLTVTSAQKNPTAFYLCATAERERSYEQYFGPGTRLTVT.

This clone was seen a single time. This chain uses TRBV6-6 with TRBJ2-1; D may be TRBD1 (5 bases). Germline V gives CDR1 MNHNY, CDR2 SVGAGI (reference sequence). The CDR3 length is 13 residues. Between the trimmed V and J ends, which lost 6 bases and 9 bases, there was a span of 15 bases. The CDR3 region is CASSLDRRGEQFF. The CDR3 bases are TGTGCCAGCAGCCTCGACAGAAGGGGTGAGCAGTTCTTC.

The genes are TRBV28 and TRBJ2-3; D perhaps matches TRBD2 (5 bases). The CDR3 sequence is 14 residues long. V was clipped by 6 bases and J by 9 bases, with 19 bases between them. Germline V CDR1 and CDR2: MDHEN, SYDVKM. The chain's CDR3 is CASSQTGKPGTQYF. The CDR3 coding sequence is TGTGCCAGCAGCCAGACCGGGAAACCGGGAACGCAGTATTTT.